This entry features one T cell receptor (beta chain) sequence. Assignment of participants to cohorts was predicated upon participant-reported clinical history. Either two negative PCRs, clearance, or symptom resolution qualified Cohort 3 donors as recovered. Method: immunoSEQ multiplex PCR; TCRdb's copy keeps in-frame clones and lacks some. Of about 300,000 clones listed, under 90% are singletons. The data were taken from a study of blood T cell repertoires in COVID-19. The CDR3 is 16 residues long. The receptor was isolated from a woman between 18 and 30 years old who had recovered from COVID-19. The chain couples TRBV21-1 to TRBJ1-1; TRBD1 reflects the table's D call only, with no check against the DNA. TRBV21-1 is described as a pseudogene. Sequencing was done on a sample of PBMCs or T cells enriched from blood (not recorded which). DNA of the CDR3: TGTGCCAGCAGCTGGGGATTTATTGGGGGCAACACTGAAGCTTTCTTT. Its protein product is CASSWGFIGGNTEAFF.